The following is a TCR beta chain sequence with its context. Its antigen is not yet known. Base qualities are missing; no much larger clone stands one base away. The data belong to a study of T cells in localized non-small cell lung cancer (dated by TCRdb to about 2020). Background for the entire study: Comparing tumors with uninvolved tumor-adjacent lungs, the study looked at the T cell repertoires of approximately 240 patients with early-stage NSCLC. The cohort consisted of around 250 treatment-naive NSCLC patients whose localized lung tumors had been resected. The mean age of the NSCLC patients was under 70 years, with fewer than 150 men and about a hundred women. Broader findings and caveats from the paper: Since the design was exploratory, TCR variables were selected using unadjusted p-values with no false-discovery rate correction. A median of 57 of the top 100 tumor clones turned up in the paired uninvolved adjacent lung, and 28 of those clones also ranked among the top 100 of that same adjacent lung. Longer overall survival was associated with higher blood T cell density, whereas shorter survival was associated with higher adjacent-lung clonality. Because multi-region sequencing of the tumors was not done, intratumor heterogeneity could not be ruled out. Uninvolved tumor-adjacent lung showed the highest T cell clonality, higher than tumor, which suggests more focused antigenic responses in the uninvolved tumor-adjacent lung.

As encoded in the germline V gene, CDR1 is SGHRS while CDR2 is YFSETQ. Trimming costs V 2 bases and J 1 base, and their ends lie 13 bases apart. The CDR3 holds 16 amino acids from the cysteine to the phenylalanine. Only the CDR3 region is kept as DNA, spanning 48 bases read in frame from base 1. The immunoSEQ Assay was used to sequence TCR beta CDR3 regions from DNA. Concerning the study's data processing: T cell density was computed as TCR beta template counts normalized to usable DNA estimated by amplifying housekeeping genes. Richness was estimated using the preseqR package, with extrapolation to 400,000 templates for PBMC samples and to 120,000 templates for tissue samples. Clonality was calculated as one minus Pielou's evenness. Tissue-enriched TCRs were identified by differential abundance testing using productive amino-acid clonotypes, minimum total count 5 and alpha 0.1. Repertoire overlap between compartments was quantified with the Jaccard Index and Morisita Overlap Index. TCR beta CDR3s were clustered by GLIPH together with public tetramer-defined viral CDR3s, and at least three viral sequences plus V-gene enrichment were required for viral motifs. This immuneACCESS table, as held by TCRdb, lists in-frame sequences with V and J called but not all clones. Of the missing ones, under half trace to an unresolved V gene in checked studies; the others have no known cause. The V and J calls and clone size were taken over from that table, and D and trimming were inferred from the DNA. The sample yields about 74,000 clones; less than 85% were counted once. The ten most abundant clones make up 1% to 1.5% of the sample.

At diagnosis, peripheral blood, uninvolved tumor-adjacent lung and tumor were collected and stored as a combination of fresh-frozen and FFPE material. For TCR repertoire profiling, the blood samples were analyzed as peripheral blood mononuclear cells. This clonotype was obtained from a female donor at least 60 years old with stage I lung adenocarcinoma. Sequenced here: peripheral blood, sampled before any cancer treatment. The chain couples TRBV5-1 to TRBJ1-5; the D gene cannot be resolved reliably. This receptor carries the CDR3 CASSLNSGDSNQPQHF. At the DNA level, the sequence is TGCGCCAGCAGCTTAAACTCGGGAGACAGCAATCAGCCCCAGCATTTT.